Listed below are T cell receptor beta chains from one sample, sequenced in a study of human T cells and chemical hapten exposure. One entry per CDR3 protein results from TCRdb running MiXCR on the RACE reads. The data hold about 190,000 distinct CDR3 sequences, with around a quarter observed a single time. The sequencing used whole blood, collected in connection with sensitization to the hapten diphenylcyclopropenone (DPC). Source of these receptors: a woman aged 40-49 years with alopecia areata. Some clones in this sample may be carry-over from other donors' samples. The CDR3 runs from the conserved cysteine through the conserved F or W. D genes are given only for firm matches. Only part of the rows carry a size: once, few, many, or a class if the clone is expanded.

cdr3_nt: TGTGCCAGCGCTGACAGGGTGCCGTACTTC
cdr3_aa: CASADRVPYF
j_call: TRBJ2-7
v_call: TRBV28
d_call: TRBD1
clone_size: few

cdr3_nt: TGTGCCAGCAGCCAAGATGCGGGACATGGTGGCTACACCTTC
cdr3_aa: CASSQDAGHGGYTF
j_call: TRBJ1-2
v_call: TRBV3-1
d_call: NA
clone_size: NA

cdr3_nt: TGCAGCGTTCATAGCGGGAGACCAGGGTGGGATGAGCAGTTCTTC
cdr3_aa: CSVHSGRPGWDEQFF
j_call: TRBJ2-1
v_call: TRBV29-1
d_call: TRBD2
clone_size: few

cdr3_nt: TGCAGTGCTCACCCCCTAGCGCATAGCTCCTACGAGCAGTACTTC
cdr3_aa: CSAHPLAHSSYEQYF
j_call: TRBJ2-7
v_call: TRBV20-1
d_call: NA
clone_size: NA

cdr3_nt: TGTGCCAGCAGTTACTCTTACGACAGGGCCCCGGAGGGAAATCAGCCCCAGCATTTT
cdr3_aa: CASSYSYDRAPEGNQPQHF
j_call: TRBJ1-5
v_call: TRBV6-2/TRBV6-3
d_call: TRBD1
clone_size: few

cdr3_nt: TGCAGCGCGACGGGGAACGCGAACACCGGGGAGCTGTTTTTT
cdr3_aa: CSATGNANTGELFF
j_call: TRBJ2-2
v_call: TRBV29-1
d_call: NA
clone_size: NA

cdr3_nt: TGTGCCAGCAGCTTATTGGCAAACACTGAAGCTTTCTTT
cdr3_aa: CASSLLANTEAFF
j_call: TRBJ1-1
v_call: TRBV7-2
d_call: NA
clone_size: few

cdr3_nt: TGCGCCAGCAGCTTGGGCTCGGACGTCCAAGAGACCCAGTACTTC
cdr3_aa: CASSLGSDVQETQYF
j_call: TRBJ2-5
v_call: TRBV5-1
d_call: NA
clone_size: few

cdr3_nt: TGTGCCAGCAGCCTAGGGCTAGCGGAAACGCGGGATGAGCAGTTCTTC
cdr3_aa: CASSLGLAETRDEQFF
j_call: TRBJ2-1
v_call: TRBV7-2
d_call: TRBD2
clone_size: NA

cdr3_nt: TGCAGCGTAGGGGTATCAGATACGCAGTATTTT
cdr3_aa: CSVGVSDTQYF
j_call: TRBJ2-3
v_call: TRBV29-1
d_call: NA
clone_size: NA

cdr3_nt: TGTGCCAGCAGCTTAACGGGACAGGGCAGAGGGACCCAGTACTTC
cdr3_aa: CASSLTGQGRGTQYF
j_call: TRBJ2-5
v_call: TRBV7-6
d_call: TRBD1
clone_size: NA

cdr3_nt: TGTGCCAGCAGCAGGGGACCGACCCAAGAGACCCAGTACTTC
cdr3_aa: CASSRGPTQETQYF
j_call: TRBJ2-5
v_call: TRBV7-2
d_call: NA
clone_size: NA

cdr3_nt: TGTGCCAGCAGACCGGGACACAAACAAGAGACCCAGTACTTC
cdr3_aa: CASRPGHKQETQYF
j_call: TRBJ2-5
v_call: TRBV28
d_call: NA
clone_size: NA

cdr3_nt: TGTGCCAGCAGTTCGATTGGACAGGGGGATGGCTACACCTTC
cdr3_aa: CASSSIGQGDGYTF
j_call: TRBJ1-2
v_call: TRBV28
d_call: TRBD1
clone_size: few

cdr3_nt: TGTGCCAGTATAAGAGCCCCGGGACAGGGAAACTATGGCTACACCTTC
cdr3_aa: CASIRAPGQGNYGYTF
j_call: TRBJ1-2
v_call: TRBV19
d_call: TRBD1
clone_size: NA

cdr3_nt: TGTGCCAGCAGCTTGGGCGGACATTATACGCAGTATTTT
cdr3_aa: CASSLGGHYTQYF
j_call: TRBJ2-3
v_call: TRBV7-3
d_call: NA
clone_size: NA

cdr3_nt: TGTGCCAGCAGCTTAGCGCCTAGCGGGATGGGTCCAGATACGCAGTATTTT
cdr3_aa: CASSLAPSGMGPDTQYF
j_call: TRBJ2-3
v_call: TRBV7-6
d_call: TRBD2
clone_size: once

cdr3_nt: TGCGCCAGCAGCCAAGTTAGCGGGAGAGGATTGGCCAAAAACATTCAGTACTTC
cdr3_aa: CASSQVSGRGLAKNIQYF
j_call: TRBJ2-4
v_call: TRBV4-1
d_call: TRBD2
clone_size: NA

cdr3_nt: TGCAGTGTCAGACGGGGACCCAACTATGGCTACACCTTC
cdr3_aa: CSVRRGPNYGYTF
j_call: TRBJ1-2
v_call: TRBV20-1
d_call: NA
clone_size: NA

cdr3_nt: TGTGCCAGCAGTCCCGCTCCTGACCACACAGATACGCAGTATTTT
cdr3_aa: CASSPAPDHTDTQYF
j_call: TRBJ2-3
v_call: TRBV28
d_call: NA
clone_size: few

cdr3_nt: TGTGCCAGCAGTTCGGGCCCAAGGCGAGAGACCCAGTACTTC
cdr3_aa: CASSSGPRRETQYF
j_call: TRBJ2-5
v_call: TRBV7-2
d_call: NA
clone_size: few

cdr3_nt: TGTGCCAGCAGCGCCCGGACAGCAACTAATGAAAAACTGTTTTTT
cdr3_aa: CASSARTATNEKLFF
j_call: TRBJ1-4
v_call: TRBV9
d_call: NA
clone_size: NA

cdr3_nt: TGCAGTGCTGAACGGACTAGCGCGTACAATGAGCAGTTCTTC
cdr3_aa: CSAERTSAYNEQFF
j_call: TRBJ2-1
v_call: TRBV20-1
d_call: TRBD2
clone_size: few

cdr3_nt: TGTGCCAGCAGACCCGGACAAGCGGGGGAGCAGTACTTC
cdr3_aa: CASRPGQAGEQYF
j_call: TRBJ2-7
v_call: TRBV6-5
d_call: TRBD2
clone_size: NA

cdr3_nt: TGTGCCATCAGTGAGAGGACTAGCGTGGCAGATACGCAGTATTTT
cdr3_aa: CAISERTSVADTQYF
j_call: TRBJ2-3
v_call: TRBV10-3
d_call: TRBD2
clone_size: once

cdr3_nt: TGTGCCAGCGGCGGGACAGCTAATGAAGAACTGTTTTTT
cdr3_aa: CASGGTANEELFF
j_call: TRBJ1-4
v_call: TRBV6-5
d_call: TRBD1
clone_size: NA

cdr3_nt: TGTGCCAGCAGCTCGGACAGGGTTCAGTACTTC
cdr3_aa: CASSSDRVQYF
j_call: TRBJ2-7
v_call: TRBV28
d_call: TRBD1
clone_size: few